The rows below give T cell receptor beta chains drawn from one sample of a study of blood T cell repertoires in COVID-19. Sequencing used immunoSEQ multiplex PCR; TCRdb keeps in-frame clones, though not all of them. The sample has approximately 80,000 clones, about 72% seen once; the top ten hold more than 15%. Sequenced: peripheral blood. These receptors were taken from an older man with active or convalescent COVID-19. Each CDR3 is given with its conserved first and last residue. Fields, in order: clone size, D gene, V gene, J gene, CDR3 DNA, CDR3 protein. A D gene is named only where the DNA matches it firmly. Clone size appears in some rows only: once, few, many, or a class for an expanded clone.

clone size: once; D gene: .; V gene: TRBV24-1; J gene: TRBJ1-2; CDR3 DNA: TGTGCCACCAGTGATTGGGCTGGTGGCTACACCTTC; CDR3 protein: CATSDWAGGYTF
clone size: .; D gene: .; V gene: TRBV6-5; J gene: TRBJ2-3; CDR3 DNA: TGTGCCAGTAAACGGGGGTTGGTAGATACGCAGTATTTT; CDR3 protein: CASKRGLVDTQYF
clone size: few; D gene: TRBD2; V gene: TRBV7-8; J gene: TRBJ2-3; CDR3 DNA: TGTGCCAGCAGCCCGGGGGGGGATACGCAGTATTTT; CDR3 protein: CASSPGGDTQYF
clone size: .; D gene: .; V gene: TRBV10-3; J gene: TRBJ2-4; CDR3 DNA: TGTGCCATCAAGCCCCAATGTGAAGGGGAATGTAACATTCAGTACTTC; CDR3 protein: CAIKPQCEGECNIQYF
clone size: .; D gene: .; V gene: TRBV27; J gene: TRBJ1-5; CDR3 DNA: TGTGCCAGCAGTTCATACTTGGGCAGACAGCCCCAGCATTTT; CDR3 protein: CASSSYLGRQPQHF
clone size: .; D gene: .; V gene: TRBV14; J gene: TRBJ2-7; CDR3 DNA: TGTGCCAGCAGCCGTAGGCGGGTAGAGGACGAGCAGTACTTC; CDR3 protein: CASSRRRVEDEQYF
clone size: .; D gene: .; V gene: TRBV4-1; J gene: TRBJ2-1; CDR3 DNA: TGCGCCAGCAGCCTAGAGGGCGGGTGGAGTGGTGAGCAGTTCTTC; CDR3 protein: CASSLEGGWSGEQFF
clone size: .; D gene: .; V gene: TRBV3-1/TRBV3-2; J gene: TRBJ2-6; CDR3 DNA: TGTGCCAGCAGCCAAGACTCCTCTGGGGCCAACGTCCTGACTTTC; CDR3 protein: CASSQDSSGANVLTF
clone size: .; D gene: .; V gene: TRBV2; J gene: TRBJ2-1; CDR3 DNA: TGTGCCAGCGCAGGGTACAATGAGCAGTTCTTC; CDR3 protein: CASAGYNEQFF
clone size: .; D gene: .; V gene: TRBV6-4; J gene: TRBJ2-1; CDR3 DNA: TGTGCCAGCAGTGCTACGGGATATGAGCAGTTCTTC; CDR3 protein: CASSATGYEQFF
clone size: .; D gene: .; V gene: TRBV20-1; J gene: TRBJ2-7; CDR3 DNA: TGCAGTGCTGGAAGGGGGGAGCAGTACTTC; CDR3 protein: CSAGRGEQYF
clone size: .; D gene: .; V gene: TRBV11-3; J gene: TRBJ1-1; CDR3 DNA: TGTGCCAGCAGCTTAGATCGACTTGAAGCTTTCTTT; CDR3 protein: CASSLDRLEAFF
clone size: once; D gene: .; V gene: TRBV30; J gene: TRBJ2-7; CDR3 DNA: TGTGCCTGGAGCAGGGGATCCTACGAGCAGTACTTC; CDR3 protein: CAWSRGSYEQYF
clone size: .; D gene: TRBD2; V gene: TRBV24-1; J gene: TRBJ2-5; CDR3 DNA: TGTGCCACCAGTGATGGGACTAGCGGGGGAGAGACCCAGTACTTC; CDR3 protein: CATSDGTSGGETQYF
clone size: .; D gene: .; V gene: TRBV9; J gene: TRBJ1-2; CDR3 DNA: TGTGCCAGCAGCGTAGAAGCTCATAGTTCTAACTATGGCTACACCTTC; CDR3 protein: CASSVEAHSSNYGYTF
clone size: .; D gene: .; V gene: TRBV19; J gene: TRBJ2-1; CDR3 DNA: TGTGCCAGTAGTCCAACATTGTACAATGAGCAGTTCTTC; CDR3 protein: CASSPTLYNEQFF